Listed below are T cell receptor beta chains from one sample, sequenced in a study of T cells in Graves' hyperthyroidism and ophthalmopathy. TCRdb reprocessed the multiplex PCR reads with MiXCR, giving one entry per CDR3 protein. The data hold 560,000 or so distinct CDR3 sequences, with more than 45% observed a single time. Sequencing used peripheral blood or thyroid tissue (not recorded which). The receptors stem from a woman aged 18-35 years with Graves' hyperthyroidism. CDR3s include the opening cysteine and the closing phenylalanine or tryptophan. Each record gives: D gene, V gene, clone size, J gene, CDR3 protein, CDR3 DNA. The D gene is left open where the match is weak. The size entry is marked missing in some rows and otherwise reads once, few, many or a size class.

.	TRBV7-9	few	TRBJ1-5	CASSYSRLTDSNQPQHF	TGTGCCAGCAGTTACTCGAGACTAACGGATAGCAATCAGCCCCAGCATTTT
.	TRBV2	few	TRBJ2-2	CASTGLSTGELFF	TGTGCCAGCACAGGGTTAAGCACCGGGGAGCTGTTTTTT
.	TRBV7-9	many	TRBJ1-3	CASSRNTIYF	TGTGCCAGCAGCAGAAACACCATATATTTT
.	TRBV7-3	.	TRBJ2-7	CASSLVGIGYEQYF	TGTGCCAGCAGCTTAGTAGGGATCGGGTACGAGCAGTACTTC
.	TRBV25-1	few	TRBJ1-4	CASNRDRNEKLFF	TGTGCCAGCAATCGGGACCGAAATGAAAAACTGTTTTTT
.	TRBV25-1	many	TRBJ2-5	CASSEGGGSYQETQYF	TGTGCCAGCAGTGAAGGTGGGGGGTCGTACCAAGAGACCCAGTACTTC
.	TRBV5-1	few	TRBJ2-2	CASSRRAGELFF	TGCGCCAGCAGCCGCCGGGCCGGGGAGCTGTTTTTT
.	TRBV7-9	.	TRBJ2-7	CASSAGRGIHEQYF	TGTGCCAGCAGTGCGGGACGGGGGATCCACGAGCAGTACTTC
TRBD1	TRBV2	.	TRBJ1-1	CASSTRQGDLGTEAFF	TGTGCCAGTAGTACGAGACAGGGGGATTTGGGCACTGAAGCTTTCTTT
.	TRBV19	many	TRBJ1-1	CASSIGIGTAFF	TGTGCCAGTAGTATAGGGATAGGGACAGCTTTCTTT
.	TRBV7-9	few	TRBJ2-5	CASSSRPGRAQETQYF	TGTGCCAGCAGCTCGCGACCTGGCAGGGCCCAAGAGACCCAGTACTTC
TRBD2	TRBV15	many	TRBJ2-5	CATSREDSGTQETQYF	TGTGCCACCAGCAGAGAGGATAGCGGGACACAAGAGACCCAGTACTTC
.	TRBV6-1	few	TRBJ2-5	CASSLRFRATPNQETQYF	TGTGCCAGCAGTTTAAGGTTCAGAGCCACCCCCAACCAAGAGACCCAGTACTTC
.	TRBV19	few	TRBJ2-5	CASSSWAGRETQYF	TGTGCCAGTAGTTCGTGGGCCGGCAGAGAGACCCAGTACTTC
TRBD2	TRBV2	.	TRBJ2-5	CASSPLTSGAQETQYF	TGCGCCAGCAGCCCCCTCACTAGCGGGGCCCAAGAGACCCAGTACTTC
.	TRBV25-1	.	TRBJ1-1	CAIWAGANTEAFF	TGTGCCATCTGGGCGGGGGCTAACACTGAAGCTTTCTTT
.	TRBV12-3/TRBV12-4	many	TRBJ2-7	CASSLSRPQYF	TGTGCCAGCAGTCTCTCTCGGCCCCAGTACTTC
.	TRBV2	.	TRBJ1-1	CAPGTEAFF	TGTGCCCCCGGGACAGAAGCTTTCTTT
.	TRBV7-9	.	TRBJ2-7	CASSPRATRYEQYF	TGTGCCAGCAGCCCGCGGGCGACCCGCTACGAGCAGTACTTC
TRBD2	TRBV25-1	.	TRBJ2-5	CASSDELAAQETQYF	TGTGCCAGCAGTGATGAACTAGCGGCACAAGAGACCCAGTACTTC
TRBD1	TRBV7-3	.	TRBJ1-1	CASSYDITGATEAFF	TGTGCCAGCAGTTACGATATCACAGGGGCCACTGAAGCTTTCTTT
.	TRBV10-1	many	TRBJ2-5	CASSGQVGETQYF	TGCGCCAGCAGTGGACAGGTTGGAGAGACCCAGTACTTC